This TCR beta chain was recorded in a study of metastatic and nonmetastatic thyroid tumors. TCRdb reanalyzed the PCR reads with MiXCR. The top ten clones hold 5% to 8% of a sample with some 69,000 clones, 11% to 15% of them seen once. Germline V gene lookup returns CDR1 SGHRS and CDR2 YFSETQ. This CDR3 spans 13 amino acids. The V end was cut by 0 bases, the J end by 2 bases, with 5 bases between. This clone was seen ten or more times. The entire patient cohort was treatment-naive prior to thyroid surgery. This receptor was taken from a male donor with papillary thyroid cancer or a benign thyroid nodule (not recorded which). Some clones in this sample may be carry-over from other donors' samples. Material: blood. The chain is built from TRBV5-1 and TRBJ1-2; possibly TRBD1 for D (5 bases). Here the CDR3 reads CASSLGQNYGYTF. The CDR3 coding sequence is TGCGCCAGCAGCTTGGGACAGAACTATGGCTACACCTTC. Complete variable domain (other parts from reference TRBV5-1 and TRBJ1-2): KAGVTQTPRYLIKTRGQQVTLSCSPISGHRSVSWYQQTPGQGLQFLFEYFSETQRNKGNFPGRFSGRQFSNSRSEMNVSTLELGDSALYLCASSLGQNYGYTFGSGTRLTVV.